The 18 T cell receptor beta chains given below trace back to one sample, sequenced in a study of Graves' ophthalmopathy and Graves' hyperthyroidism. Investigators amplified TCR beta CDR3 regions from RNA transcripts. HTBI-primed RT-PCR formed the first round, and a multiplex PCR formed the second. TCRdb independently ran MiXCR on the multiplex PCR reads; one entry per CDR3 protein. The repertoire consists of some 370,000 distinct CDR3 sequences, with roughly a sixth occurring once and the leading ten covering 2.4%. The sample taken for sequencing was peripheral blood. The receptors originated from an adult woman with stable Graves' hyperthyroidism.

This clonotype was recorded at least ten times. V usage is TRBV20-1 and J usage is TRBJ2-5, with TRBD2 identical over 12 bases. The CDR3 sequence is 15 residues long. J gave up 2 bases and V 6 bases, and 7 bases lay outside the gene matches. The germline CDR1 and CDR2 sequences are DFQATT and SNEGSKA (reference sequence). CDR3 residues: CSAPTSGRKQETQYF. CDR3 sequence (DNA): TGCAGTGCGCCCACTAGCGGGAGGAAACAAGAGACCCAGTACTTC.

As for this clonotype: A read error is possible here, since a much larger clone lies one base away. The chain recombines TRBV28 with TRBJ2-7; a possible D gene is TRBD2 (5 bases). Germline lookup yields CDR1 MDHEN and CDR2 SYDVKM. This CDR3 is built from 12 residues. The CDR3 nucleotides are TGTGACAGCAGTCGAGGGTTCTACGAGCAGTACTTC. Translating gives CDSSRGFYEQYF.

The chain carries TRBV12-3 or TRBV12-4 and TRBJ1-5, with TRBD1 matching 8 bases. Trimming removed 4 bases from V and 2 bases from J; junction bases left unmatched: 4. This CDR3 is 15 amino acids long. The CDR3 region has the DNA TGTGCCAGCAGTTGGACAGGGAGGGGCAATCAGCCCCAGCATTTT. It encodes CASSWTGRGNQPQHF.

At least ten counts were recorded for this clonotype. CDR3 bases: TGTGCCAGCAGCCCTGGCCCGGGGGGTTCCTACGAGCAGTACTTC. Translation gives CASSPGPGGSYEQYF. The V gene is TRBV5-5, the J gene TRBJ2-7, with TRBD2 matching 7 bases. The CDR3 covers 15 residues. Losses at the gene ends were 4 bases for V and 1 base for J; bases not matched to a gene: 8. Germline loops: CDR1 SGHKS, CDR2 YYEKEE (reference sequence).

There are many counts of this clonotype. The chain links TRBV7-2 to TRBJ2-2, with D unclear. This CDR3 has 13 amino acids. The germline CDR1 and CDR2 sequences are SGHTA and FQGNSA. The ends were cut back, 5 bases at V and 4 bases at J, with 8 bases in the middle. The CDR3 DNA reads TGTGCCAGCAGCCGCTATAGCACCGGGGAGCTGTTTTTT. Protein: CASSRYSTGELFF.

There are many counts of this clonotype. V usage is TRBV11-2 and J usage is TRBJ2-2; 14 bases line up with TRBD2. The CDR3 extends over 16 amino acids. V shed 5 bases and J 7 bases; nucleotides not matched to a gene: 6. Per germline, CDR1 SGHAT and CDR2 FQNNGV. CDR3 residues: CASSLGLAGVIGELFF. The CDR3 DNA reads TGTGCCAGCAGCCTGGGACTAGCGGGAGTAATCGGGGAGCTGTTTTTT.

This clonotype was recorded many times. The rearrangement links TRBV19 to TRBJ2-7; 8 nucleotides line up with TRBD1. CDR1 and CDR2 from the germline V gene are LNHDA and SQIVND (reference sequence). Trimming cost V 6 bases and J 5 bases; bases outside gene matches: 0. The CDR3 has 11 residues. The chain's CDR3 is CASRTGDEQYF. CDR3 nucleotide sequence: TGTGCCAGTAGGACAGGGGACGAGCAGTACTTC. Full variable domain (remainder filled in from reference TRBV19 and TRBJ2-7): DGGITQSPKYLFRKEGQNVTLSCEQNLNHDAMYWYRQDPGQGLRLIYYSQIVNDFQKGDIAEGYSVSREKKESFPLTVTSAQKNPTAFYLCASRTGDEQYFGPGTRLTVT.

Ten or more counts support this clonotype. V is TRBV28 and J is TRBJ2-5, with D perhaps TRBD2 (7 bases). CDR3 size: 15 residues. Germline V gene data show CDR1 as MDHEN and CDR2 as SYDVKM. The V gene lost 6 bases and the J gene lost 5 bases, with 19 bases spanning the gap. CDR3: CASRRGALGDETQYF. The CDR3 nucleotides are TGTGCCAGCAGACGGGGGGCGCTCGGGGACGAGACCCAGTACTTC.

V gene TRBV7-8 combines with J gene TRBJ2-2, with D possibly being TRBD2 (5 bases). CDR1 SGHVS and CDR2 FQNEAQ come from the germline V gene. V lost 5 bases and J 4 bases, leaving 14 bases between the germline ends. CDR3 length: 15 residues. The CDR3 DNA reads TGTGCCAGCAGCCGTACAAGCGGAAGCACCGGGGAGCTGTTTTTT. Translation: CASSRTSGSTGELFF.

This clonotype was seen ten or more times. The chain recombines TRBV4-2 with TRBJ2-7; D is uncertain. Germline V CDR1 and CDR2: LGHNA, YNFKEQ. The CDR3 has 18 residues. The V end was cut by 4 bases, the J end by 2 bases, with 24 bases between. CDR3 in amino acids: CASSLQPPVLGPTYEQYF. CDR3 in DNA: TGTGCCAGCAGCCTCCAGCCCCCCGTTCTTGGCCCCACCTACGAGCAGTACTTC.

In its sample, this clonotype was seen many times. The genes are TRBV7-9 and TRBJ1-2, with a weak D call TRBD1 (5 bases). The CDR3 contains 13 residues. V lost 5 bases, J lost 7 bases, and 14 bases lay in between. The germline V gene encodes CDR1 SEHNR and CDR2 FQNEAQ (reference sequence). The CDR3 nucleotides read TGTGCCAGCAGCCTCGGGGCCACTTCTGGCTACACCTTC. This sequence encodes CASSLGATSGYTF. Looking up the rest from reference TRBV7-9 and TRBJ1-2 gives the full variable domain: DTGVSQNPRHKITKRGQNVTFRCDPISEHNRLYWYRQTLGQGPEFLTYFQNEAQLEKSRLLSDRFSAERPKGSFSTLEIQRTEQGDSAMYLCASSLGATSGYTFGSGTRLTVV.

This clonotype was seen repeatedly, ten times or more. The V call is TRBV28, the J call TRBJ1-1, with unresolved D. There are 15 residues in the CDR3. Trimming took off 3 bases at V and 7 bases at J, with 18 bases between the two ends. From germline, CDR1 is MDHEN and CDR2 SYDVKM. CDR3 residues: CASSFWVSGMGEAFF. For the CDR3, the DNA is TGTGCCAGCAGTTTTTGGGTGTCGGGGATGGGTGAAGCTTTCTTT.

This clonotype was counted ten times or more. J is TRBJ1-1 and V is TRBV11-2; unclear D gene. CDR1 and CDR2 (germline): SGHAT, FQNNGV. Trimming removed 5 bases from V and 3 bases from J, with 13 bases in between. The CDR3 has 14 amino acids. CDR3 DNA: TGTGCCAGCAGCCTCCAAGCTGGGTACACTGAAGCTTTCTTT. This codes for CASSLQAGYTEAFF.

With regard to this clonotype: A much larger clone sits a single nucleotide away, making a read error possible. The V call is TRBV5-6, the J call TRBJ2-5; 7 bases agree with TRBD2. Germline V gene sequence: CDR1 SGHDT, CDR2 YYEEEE. The CDR3 length is 16 residues. Here the CDR3 DNA reads TGTGCCATCAGCTCCCTCGAGCGGGACCGGGTGGAGACCCAGTACTTC. Translated: CAISSLERDRVETQYF.

This clonotype was counted between two and nine times. The V and J genes are TRBV5-1 and TRBJ2-5; 7 bases line up with TRBD2. CDR1 is SGHRS and CDR2 is YFSETQ in the germline V gene. V was clipped by 3 bases and J by 2 bases; unmatched bases: 22. CDR3 length: 20 amino acids. The CDR3 DNA reads as TGCGCCAGCAGCTCATCACCCCCGGATCCGGGACTACGACCGCAAGAGACCCAGTACTTC. Amino acid sequence: CASSSSPPDPGLRPQETQYF. The full variable domain, in which reference TRBV5-1 and TRBJ2-5 provide the parts outside the CDR3, is KAGVTQTPRYLIKTRGQQVTLSCSPISGHRSVSWYQQTPGQGLQFLFEYFSETQRNKGNFPGRFSGRQFSNSRSEMNVSTLELGDSALYLCASSSSPPDPGLRPQETQYFGPGTRLLVL.

This clonotype was found many times. The chain has TRBV19 and TRBJ2-5; 7 bases agree with TRBD2. The ends lost 4 bases at V and 4 bases at J; junction bases unmatched: 15. The V gene's germline CDR1 is LNHDA and CDR2 SQIVND (reference sequence). The CDR3 has 17 residues. CDR3 sequence reads: CASSSGRVSGDGETQYF. In DNA, the CDR3 is TGTGCCAGTAGTAGTGGGAGAGTAAGCGGGGATGGAGAGACCCAGTACTTC.

This clonotype was detected many times. This chain joins TRBV2 and TRBJ2-7, with D hard to call. CDR3 length: 12 residues. Germline V gene lookup returns CDR1 SNHLY and CDR2 FYNNEI. Trimming took off 6 bases at V and 4 bases at J, with 10 bases between the two ends. This CDR3 is CASRNDGYEQYF. The CDR3 DNA is TGTGCCAGCAGAAATGACGGTTACGAGCAGTACTTC.

This clonotype was counted between two and nine times. The chain employs TRBV7-2 and TRBJ2-7; 7 bases map to TRBD2. The CDR3 totals 15 residues. The germline gives CDR1 SGHTA, CDR2 FQGNSA. The trim removed 5 bases at V and 2 bases at J, leaving 9 bases unmatched. CDR3 in amino acids: CASSPQGGVTYEQYF. CDR3 sequence (DNA): TGTGCCAGCAGCCCCCAGGGAGGGGTAACCTACGAGCAGTACTTC.